Each of the 3 T cell receptor beta chains below was sequenced from the same sample in a study of cytomegalovirus exposure and HLA in healthy donors. PCR primers comprised 60 Vbeta and 13 Jbeta primers. Only in-frame clones appear in the TCRdb table, and some are missing; sequencing was by immunoSEQ multiplex PCR. The repertoire holds roughly 130,000 clones, about 80% seen once, with 1.5% to 2% in the top ten. The sequencing sample was made of PBMCs. The receptor source for this set is a man younger than 35 in good health and CMV-seronegative.

The rearrangement joins TRBV28 to TRBJ2-7; possible D gene TRBD2, 7 bases. Trimming cost V 5 bases and J 4 bases, with 12 bases left between them. The germline CDR1 and CDR2 sequences are MDHEN and SYDVKM. The CDR3 totals 13 residues. The CDR3 region is CASSGGGGYEQYF. As DNA, the CDR3 is TGTGCCAGCAGTGGGGGAGGGGGTTACGAGCAGTACTTC.

The J gene is TRBJ1-2, the V gene TRBV27; possible D gene TRBD1, 5 bases. There are 15 residues in the CDR3. Germline CDR1 and CDR2: MNHEY and SMNVEV (reference sequence). V was pared by 6 bases and J by 0 bases, with 14 bases between. The CDR3 reads CASSRLMTANYGYTF. For the CDR3, the DNA is TGTGCCAGCAGCCGCCTCATGACAGCTAACTATGGCTACACCTTC.

This clone is a singleton in its sample. The rearrangement uses TRBV2 and TRBJ2-3; TRBD1 aligns across 10 bases. The germline V gene encodes CDR1 SNHLY and CDR2 FYNNEI. Trimming at V came to 5 bases and at J to 3 bases, leaving 5 bases not matched to a gene. CDR3 length: 15 amino acids. The CDR3 DNA reads TGTGCCAGCAGTACGGGACAGGGGAGGACAGATACGCAGTATTTT. This gives the protein CASSTGQGRTDTQYF.